Listed here is a single T cell receptor (beta chain). Between the trimmed V and J ends, which lost 2 bases and 5 bases, there was a span of 16 bases. The CDR3 extends over 15 amino acids. The germline CDR1 and CDR2 sequences are SGHNT and YYREEE (reference sequence). Only in-frame clones appear in the TCRdb table, and some are missing; sequencing was by immunoSEQ multiplex PCR. The sample consists of around 48,000 clones, around 86% of them appearing once. Described time point: peripheral blood 6 weeks after treatment start. This record comes from a study of PD-L1 blockade in urothelial cancer. This TCR came from a man aged 55 to 70 with urothelial cancer. The sequenced sample was PBMCs, obtained around atezolizumab (anti-PD-L1) treatment. The chain has TRBV5-4 and TRBJ2-5, with a weak D call TRBD2 (5 bases). CDR3 in amino acids: CASSFNWEIRETQYF. The CDR3 coding sequence is TGTGCCAGCAGCTTTAATTGGGAGATTAGGGAGACCCAGTACTTC.